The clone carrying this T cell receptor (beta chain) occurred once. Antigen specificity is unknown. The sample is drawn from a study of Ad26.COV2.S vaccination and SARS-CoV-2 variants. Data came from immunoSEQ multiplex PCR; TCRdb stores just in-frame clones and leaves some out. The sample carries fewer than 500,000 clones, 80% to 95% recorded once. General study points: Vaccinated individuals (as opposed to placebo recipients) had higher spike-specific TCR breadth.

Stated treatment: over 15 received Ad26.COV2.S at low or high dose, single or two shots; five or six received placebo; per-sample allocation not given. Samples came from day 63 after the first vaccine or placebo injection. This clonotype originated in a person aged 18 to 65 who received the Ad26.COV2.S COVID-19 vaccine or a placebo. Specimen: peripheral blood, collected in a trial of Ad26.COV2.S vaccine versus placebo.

In DNA, the CDR3 is TGTGCCAGCAGTTACGCGGAGGGGAGGAATTCACCCCTCCACTTT. It encodes CASSYAEGRNSPLHF. The chain uses TRBV6-5 and TRBJ1-6, with D maybe TRBD1 (5 bases). Germline values: CDR1 MNHEY, CDR2 SVGAGI. This CDR3 is 15 amino acids long. V lost 2 bases, J lost 7 bases, and 12 bases lay in between.